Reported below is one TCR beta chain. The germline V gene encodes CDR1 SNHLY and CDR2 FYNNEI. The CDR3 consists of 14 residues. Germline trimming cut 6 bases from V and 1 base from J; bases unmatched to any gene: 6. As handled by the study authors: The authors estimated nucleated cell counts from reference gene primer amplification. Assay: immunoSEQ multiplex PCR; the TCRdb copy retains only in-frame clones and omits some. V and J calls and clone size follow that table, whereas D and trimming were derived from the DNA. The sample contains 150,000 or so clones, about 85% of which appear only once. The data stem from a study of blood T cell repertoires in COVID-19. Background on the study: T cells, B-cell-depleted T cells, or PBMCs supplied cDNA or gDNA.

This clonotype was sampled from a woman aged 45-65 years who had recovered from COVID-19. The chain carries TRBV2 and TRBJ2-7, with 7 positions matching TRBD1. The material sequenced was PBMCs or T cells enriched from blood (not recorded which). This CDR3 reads CASSANRGSYEQYF. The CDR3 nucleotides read TGTGCCAGCAGCGCTAACAGGGGTTCCTACGAGCAGTACTTC.